This T cell receptor beta chain was retrieved from a study of Ad26.COV2.S vaccination and SARS-CoV-2 variants. The CDR3 consists of 16 residues. The germline CDR1 and CDR2 sequences are SNHLY and FYNNEI. V was pared by 3 bases and J by 6 bases, with 10 bases of the junction left unmatched. Generated by immunoSEQ multiplex PCR, the TCRdb table keeps only in-frame clones and is missing some. This table has under 150,000 clones, approximately 90% appearing once. The TCR was taken from a human donor who had recovered from COVID-19. This material consisted of peripheral blood, taken after recovery from COVID-19. The chain uses TRBV2 and TRBJ2-1; 8 bases line up with TRBD2. The CDR3 region has the DNA TGTGCCAGCAGTGACATTGCGGGACTAGTATCCAATGAGCAGTTCTTC. It specifies CASSDIAGLVSNEQFF.